A selection of T cell receptor beta chains follows, all from one sample in a study of blood T cell repertoires in COVID-19. Profiled with immunoSEQ multiplex PCR; TCRdb holds only in-frame clones, not every one. The sample lists about 62,000 clones; more than 75% were seen once. The specimen sequenced was peripheral blood. These receptor sequences come from a woman aged 55-69 years with acute or convalescent COVID-19. The CDR3 runs from the conserved cysteine through the conserved F or W. The D gene is left open where the match is weak. Clone sizes are given selectively: once, few, many, or a class where the clone is expanded.

TRBV4-3,TRBD1,-,TRBJ1-2,TGCGCCAGCAGCTCGGACAGGACTAACTATGGCTACACCTTC,CASSSDRTNYGYTF
TRBV5-1,-,-,TRBJ2-3,TGCGCCAGCACCATTCAAGGGACTTACACAGATACGCAGTATTTT,CASTIQGTYTDTQYF
TRBV10-3,-,-,TRBJ1-5,TGTGCCATCAGTGAGTCTGCCTACAATCAGCCCCAGCATTTT,CAISESAYNQPQHF
TRBV3-1/TRBV3-2,-,-,TRBJ1-3,TGTGCCAGCAGCCAAGTAGGACAGTTCTCTGGAAACACCATATATTTT,CASSQVGQFSGNTIYF
TRBV5-8,-,few,TRBJ1-1,TGTGCCAGCAGCTTGGCGGGGGGGAACACTGAAGCTTTCTTT,CASSLAGGNTEAFF
TRBV13,-,-,TRBJ1-1,TGTGCCAGCAGCTTTGGACTTTCGAACACTGAAGCTTTCTTT,CASSFGLSNTEAFF
TRBV5-1,-,-,TRBJ1-5,TGCGCCAGCAGCCCCGACAGTTCCAATCAGCCCCAGCATTTT,CASSPDSSNQPQHF
TRBV28,-,-,TRBJ1-5,TGTGCCAGCAGCATTACCTCCCCCGAAGGGAGGCCCCAGCATTTT,CASSITSPEGRPQHF
TRBV5-1,-,-,TRBJ1-4,TGCGCCAGCACTCCAGGTGCAACTAATGAAAAACTGTTTTTT,CASTPGATNEKLFF
TRBV7-2,-,-,TRBJ1-4,TGTGCCAGCAGCCCGGCGGGCCTAGTAACGGAAAAACTGTTTTTT,CASSPAGLVTEKLFF
TRBV20-1,-,-,TRBJ1-2,TGCAGTGCTAGTACAGGGTCGGGCTATGGCTACACCTTC,CSASTGSGYGYTF
TRBV27,-,-,TRBJ2-2,TGTGCCAGCAGGAAAGGACAGACTAACACCGGGGAGCTGTTTTTT,CASRKGQTNTGELFF
TRBV27,-,-,TRBJ1-5,TGTGCCAGCAGTCCGACTACCTGGGAGGTAGCACAGCCCCAGCATTTT,CASSPTTWEVAQPQHF
TRBV18,TRBD1,-,TRBJ2-5,TGTGCCAGCTCACTCGGACAGGGGAGTAGAGAGACCCAGTACTTC,CASSLGQGSRETQYF
TRBV28,TRBD2,-,TRBJ2-5,TGTGCCAGCAGTTCGCAGACTAGCGGGGGAAAGACCCAGTACTTC,CASSSQTSGGKTQYF
TRBV2,-,-,TRBJ2-4,TGTGCCAGCAGCCCTCAGGGGACCAAAAACATTCAGTACTTC,CASSPQGTKNIQYF
TRBV12-3/TRBV12-4,-,-,TRBJ1-4,TGTGCCAGCAGACTAACTCAGGGGGAAAAACTGTTTTTT,CASRLTQGEKLFF
TRBV27,TRBD1,once,TRBJ1-1,TGTGCCAGCAGTTTATCTGGGACAGGGGGCACTGAAGCTTTCTTT,CASSLSGTGGTEAFF
TRBV6-2/TRBV6-3,-,-,TRBJ2-3,TGTGCCAGCAGTTACCCCTACACAGATACGCAGTATTTT,CASSYPYTDTQYF
TRBV6-1,TRBD1,-,TRBJ1-1,TGTGCCAGCAGTGTCTTTTCGACAGGGTCGGTCACTGAAGCTTTCTTT,CASSVFSTGSVTEAFF
TRBV28,TRBD1,-,TRBJ1-6,TGTGCCAGCAGTCCGTGGGCGGCACAGGGGAAAAATTCACCCCTCCACTTT,CASSPWAAQGKNSPLHF
TRBV13,-,-,TRBJ2-3,TGTGCCAGCACCGGGTCCCTTAGCACAGATACGCAGTATTTT,CASTGSLSTDTQYF
TRBV2,-,-,TRBJ1-2,TGTGCCAGCAGTGAACGGCGCGGGACCGCTAACTATGGCTACACCTTC,CASSERRGTANYGYTF
TRBV2,-,once,TRBJ2-6,TGTGCCAGCAGTGAATTACACTCTGGGGCCAACGTCCTGACTTTC,CASSELHSGANVLTF
TRBV28,TRBD1,-,TRBJ1-6,TGTGCCAGCAGTTTAAGCCTCGGGACAGCTTCGGGTTCACCCCTCCACTTT,CASSLSLGTASGSPLHF
TRBV11-2,TRBD1,few,TRBJ1-4,TGTGCCAGCAGCGCTTCCGGGACAGGGAATGAAAAACTGTTTTTT,CASSASGTGNEKLFF
TRBV7-9,-,once,TRBJ1-6,TGTGCCAGCAGCTTATATATGGCAGGGAATAATTCACCCCTCCACTTT,CASSLYMAGNNSPLHF
TRBV4-1,TRBD2,once,TRBJ2-3,TGCGCCAGCAGCCTTCTTGGATCACGAGCGGGAGACACAGATACGCAGTATTTT,CASSLLGSRAGDTDTQYF
TRBV10-3,-,-,TRBJ1-2,TGTGCCATCAGTGAACTACATGAGTATGGCTACACCTTC,CAISELHEYGYTF
TRBV18,TRBD1,-,TRBJ1-2,TGTGCCAGCTCACCTCGGGCCGCGGGACAGGGGACCTATGGCTACACCTTC,CASSPRAAGQGTYGYTF
TRBV5-4,TRBD2,-,TRBJ2-5,TGTGCCAGCAGCTCCGTAGGGACTAGCGGGGGAGAGACCCAGTACTTC,CASSSVGTSGGETQYF
TRBV18,-,-,TRBJ1-2,TGTGCCAGCTCTCACGAGTCGAGTGGCTACACCTTC,CASSHESSGYTF
TRBV5-6,-,-,TRBJ2-4,TGTGCCAGCAAGGACGGCAGGGTGTCCAAAAACATTCAGTACTTC,CASKDGRVSKNIQYF
TRBV2,TRBD2,-,TRBJ2-1,TGTGCCAGCAGTGAAGCGCGACTAGCGAACTACAATGAGCAGTTCTTC,CASSEARLANYNEQFF
TRBV2,-,-,TRBJ1-5,TGTGCCAGCAGGGGAGGGGCCTATAGCAATCAGCCCCAGCATTTT,CASRGGAYSNQPQHF
TRBV2,TRBD2,-,TRBJ2-3,TGTGCCAGCAGTGGGGGAGGGGCGACAGATACGCAGTATTTT,CASSGGGATDTQYF
TRBV5-4,TRBD1,-,TRBJ1-1,TGTGCCAGCAGCAATTTCCGGGACAGGGTCACTGAAGCTTTCTTT,CASSNFRDRVTEAFF
TRBV3-1/TRBV3-2,-,-,TRBJ1-4,TGTGCCAGCAGCCCTACCGATGAAAAACTGTTTTTT,CASSPTDEKLFF
TRBV7-9,TRBD1,-,TRBJ1-3,TGTGCCAGCAGCTTATCCTCGACAGGGGCTGGAAACACCATATATTTT,CASSLSSTGAGNTIYF
TRBV5-1,-,-,TRBJ2-6,TGCGCCAGCAGCTTGGAGATCCCCCTATCTGGGGCCAACGTCCTGACTTTC,CASSLEIPLSGANVLTF
TRBV10-1,-,-,TRBJ2-5,TGCGCCAGCAGTGAATCACCCAGAGAGACCCAGTACTTC,CASSESPRETQYF
TRBV24-1,TRBD1,-,TRBJ2-5,TGTGCCACCAGTGATCCCACAGGGGATGGTGAGACCCAGTACTTC,CATSDPTGDGETQYF